This T cell receptor (beta chain) was sequenced during a study of T cell responses to AZD1222 COVID-19 vaccine. The CDR3 is made up of 17 amino acids. V shed 0 bases and J shed 4 bases, with 16 bases lying between them. Germline V CDR1 and CDR2: LGHNA, YSLEER. Of note for this clone: Its antigen is unknown.

Whole-study results and caveats: Baseline serostatus was positive in only six or seven AZD1222 recipients.

TCRdb's table, derived via immunoSEQ multiplex PCR, lists solely in-frame clones and lacks some. The repertoire has roughly 150,000 clones, around nine tenths of them found once; the top ten carry more than 3%. This chain joins TRBV4-3 and TRBJ1-3; D is possibly TRBD1 (5 bases). This sequence originates from an adult in good health. Specimen: peripheral blood, collected on day 0 of AZD1222 vaccination. CDR3 loop: CASSQDRGSRAGNTIYF. CDR3 in DNA: TGCGCCAGCAGCCAAGATAGGGGCTCAAGAGCGGGAAACACCATATATTTT.